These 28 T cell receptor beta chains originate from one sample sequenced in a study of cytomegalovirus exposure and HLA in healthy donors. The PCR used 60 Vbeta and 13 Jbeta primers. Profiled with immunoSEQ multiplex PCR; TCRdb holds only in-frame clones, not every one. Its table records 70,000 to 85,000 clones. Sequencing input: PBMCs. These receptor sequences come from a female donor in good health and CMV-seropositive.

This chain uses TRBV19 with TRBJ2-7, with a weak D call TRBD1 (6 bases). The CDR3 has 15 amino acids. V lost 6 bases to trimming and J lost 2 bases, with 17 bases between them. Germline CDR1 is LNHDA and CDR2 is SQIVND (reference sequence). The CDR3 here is CASSTDRKGPYEQYF. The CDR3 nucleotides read TGTGCCAGTAGCACGGACAGAAAGGGCCCCTACGAGCAGTACTTC.

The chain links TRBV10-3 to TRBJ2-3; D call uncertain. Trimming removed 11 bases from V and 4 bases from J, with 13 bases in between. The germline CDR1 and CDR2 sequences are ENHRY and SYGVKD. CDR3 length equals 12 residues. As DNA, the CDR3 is TGTGCCGCAGCTATTCAGGCAGATACGCAGTATTTT. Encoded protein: CAAAIQADTQYF.

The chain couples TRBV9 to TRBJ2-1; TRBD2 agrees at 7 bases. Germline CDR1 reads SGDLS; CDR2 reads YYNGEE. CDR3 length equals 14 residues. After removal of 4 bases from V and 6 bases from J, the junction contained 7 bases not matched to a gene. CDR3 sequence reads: CASSYRDYPNEQFF. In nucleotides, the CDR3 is TGTGCCAGCAGCTACCGGGACTACCCCAATGAGCAGTTCTTC.

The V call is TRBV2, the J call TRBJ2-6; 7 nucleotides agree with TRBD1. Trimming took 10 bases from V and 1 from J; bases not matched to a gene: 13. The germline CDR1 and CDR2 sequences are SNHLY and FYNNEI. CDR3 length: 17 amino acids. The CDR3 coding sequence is TGTGCCATCACTCGACAGGGATCCCCGTCTGGGGCCAACGTCCTGACTTTC. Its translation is CAITRQGSPSGANVLTF.

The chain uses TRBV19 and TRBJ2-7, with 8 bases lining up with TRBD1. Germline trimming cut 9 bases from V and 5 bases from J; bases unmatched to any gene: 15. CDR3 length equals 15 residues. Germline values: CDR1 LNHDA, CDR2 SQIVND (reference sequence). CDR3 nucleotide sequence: TGTGCCAGCTCTCCCGCCCCGCAGGGGGCACACGAGCAGTACTTC. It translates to CASSPAPQGAHEQYF.

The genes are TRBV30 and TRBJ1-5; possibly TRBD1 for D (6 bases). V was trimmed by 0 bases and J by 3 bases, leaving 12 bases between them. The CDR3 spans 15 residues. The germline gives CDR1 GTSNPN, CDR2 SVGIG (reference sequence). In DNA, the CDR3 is TGTGCCTGGAGTGTAGGGACAACCCCCAATCAGCCCCAGCATTTT. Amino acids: CAWSVGTTPNQPQHF.

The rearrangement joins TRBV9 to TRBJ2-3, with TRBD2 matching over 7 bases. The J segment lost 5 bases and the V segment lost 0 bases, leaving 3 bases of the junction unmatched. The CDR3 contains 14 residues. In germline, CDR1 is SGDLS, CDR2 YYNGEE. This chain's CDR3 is CASSVVPGGDTQYF. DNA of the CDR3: TGTGCCAGCAGCGTAGTACCGGGAGGAGATACGCAGTATTTT.

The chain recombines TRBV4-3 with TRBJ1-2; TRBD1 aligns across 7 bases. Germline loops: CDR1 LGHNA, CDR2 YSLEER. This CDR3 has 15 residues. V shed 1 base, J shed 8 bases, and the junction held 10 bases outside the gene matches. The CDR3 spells CASSQARWDRGGYTF. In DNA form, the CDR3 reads TGCGCCAGCAGCCAAGCGAGGTGGGACAGAGGGGGCTACACCTTC.

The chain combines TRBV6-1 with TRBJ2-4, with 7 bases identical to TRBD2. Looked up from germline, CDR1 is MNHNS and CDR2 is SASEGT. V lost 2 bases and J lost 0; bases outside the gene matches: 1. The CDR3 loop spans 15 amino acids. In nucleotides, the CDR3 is TGTGCCAGCAGTGAACGGGGGGTAGCCAAAAACATTCAGTACTTC. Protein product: CASSERGVAKNIQYF.

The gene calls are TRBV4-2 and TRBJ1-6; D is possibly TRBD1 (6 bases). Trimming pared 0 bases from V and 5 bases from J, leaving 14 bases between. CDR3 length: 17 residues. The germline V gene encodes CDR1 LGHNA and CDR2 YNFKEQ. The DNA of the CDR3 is TGTGCCAGCAGCCAAGACTACGGACAGAGCGATAATTCACCCCTCCACTTT. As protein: CASSQDYGQSDNSPLHF.

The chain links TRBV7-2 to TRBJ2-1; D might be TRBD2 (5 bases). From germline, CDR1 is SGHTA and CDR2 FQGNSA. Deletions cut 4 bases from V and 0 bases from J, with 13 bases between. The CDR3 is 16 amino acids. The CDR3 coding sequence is TGTGCCAGCAGCTCCCCTGCGGGTAGCTCCTACAATGAGCAGTTCTTC. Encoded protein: CASSSPAGSSYNEQFF.

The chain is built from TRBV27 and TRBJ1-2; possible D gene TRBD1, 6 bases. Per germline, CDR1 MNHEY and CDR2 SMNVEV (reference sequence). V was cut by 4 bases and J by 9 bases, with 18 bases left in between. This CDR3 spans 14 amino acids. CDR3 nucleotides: TGTGCCAGCAGTTCCGCCCGACAGGCCAGTAGCTACACCTTC. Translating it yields CASSSARQASSYTF.

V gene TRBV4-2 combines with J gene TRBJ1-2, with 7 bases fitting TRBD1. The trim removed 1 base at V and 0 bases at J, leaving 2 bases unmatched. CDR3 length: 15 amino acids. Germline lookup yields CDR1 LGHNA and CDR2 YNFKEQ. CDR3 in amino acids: CASSQGTGANYGYTF. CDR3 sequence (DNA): TGTGCCAGCAGCCAAGGTACAGGGGCTAACTATGGCTACACCTTC.

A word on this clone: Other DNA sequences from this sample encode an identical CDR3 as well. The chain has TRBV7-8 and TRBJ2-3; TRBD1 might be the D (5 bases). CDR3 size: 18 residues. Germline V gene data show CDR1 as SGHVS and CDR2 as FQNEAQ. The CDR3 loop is CAFSFSETEPEDTDTQYF. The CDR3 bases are TGTGCATTCAGCTTCAGCGAGACAGAGCCTGAGGACACAGATACGCAGTATTTT.

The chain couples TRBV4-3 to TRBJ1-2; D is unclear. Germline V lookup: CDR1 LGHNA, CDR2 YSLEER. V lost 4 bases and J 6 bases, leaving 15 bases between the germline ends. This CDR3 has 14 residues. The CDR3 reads CASSPRAGKDGYTF. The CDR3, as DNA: TGCGCCAGCAGCCCAAGGGCGGGGAAGGATGGCTACACCTTC.

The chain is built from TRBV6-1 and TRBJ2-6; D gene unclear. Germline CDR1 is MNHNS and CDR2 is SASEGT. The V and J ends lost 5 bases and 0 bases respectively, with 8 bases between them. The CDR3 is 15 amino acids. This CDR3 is CASSSKSSGANVLTF. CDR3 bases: TGTGCCAGCAGTTCAAAGAGCTCTGGGGCCAACGTCCTGACTTTC.

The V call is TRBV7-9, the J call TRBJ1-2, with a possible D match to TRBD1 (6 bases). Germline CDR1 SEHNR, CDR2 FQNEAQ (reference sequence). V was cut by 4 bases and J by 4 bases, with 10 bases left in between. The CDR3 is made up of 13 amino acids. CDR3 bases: TGTGCCAGCAGCTCCAGGGGCGGCTATGGCTACACCTTC. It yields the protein CASSSRGGYGYTF. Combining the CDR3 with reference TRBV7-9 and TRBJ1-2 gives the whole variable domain DTGVSQNPRHKITKRGQNVTFRCDPISEHNRLYWYRQTLGQGPEFLTYFQNEAQLEKSRLLSDRFSAERPKGSFSTLEIQRTEQGDSAMYLCASSSRGGYGYTFGSGTRLTVV.

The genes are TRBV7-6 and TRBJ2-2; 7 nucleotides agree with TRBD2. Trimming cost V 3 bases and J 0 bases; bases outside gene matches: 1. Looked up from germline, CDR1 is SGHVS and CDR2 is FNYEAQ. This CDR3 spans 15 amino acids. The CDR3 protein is CASSFLAANTGELFF. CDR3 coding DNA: TGTGCCAGCAGCTTTCTAGCGGCGAACACCGGGGAGCTGTTTTTT.

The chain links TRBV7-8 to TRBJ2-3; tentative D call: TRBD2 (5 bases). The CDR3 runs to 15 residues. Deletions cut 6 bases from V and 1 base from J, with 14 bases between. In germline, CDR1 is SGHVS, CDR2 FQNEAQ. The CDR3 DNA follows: TGTGCCAGCAGATCCCCTGGACTGGGCACAGATACGCAGTATTTT. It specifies CASRSPGLGTDTQYF.

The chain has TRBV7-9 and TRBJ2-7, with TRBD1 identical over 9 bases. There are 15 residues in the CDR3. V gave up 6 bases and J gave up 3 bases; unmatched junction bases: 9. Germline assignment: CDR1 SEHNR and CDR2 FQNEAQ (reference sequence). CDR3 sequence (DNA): TGTGCCAGCAGTCCGCCGGGACAGGGCGACTACGAGCAGTACTTC. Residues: CASSPPGQGDYEQYF.

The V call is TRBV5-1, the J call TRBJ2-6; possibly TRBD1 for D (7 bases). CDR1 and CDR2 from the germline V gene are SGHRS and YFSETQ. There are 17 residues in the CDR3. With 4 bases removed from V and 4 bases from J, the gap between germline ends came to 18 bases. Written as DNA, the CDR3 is TGCGCCAGCAGCATAGGGACAGCCGGAGGGGGGGCCAACGTCCTGACTTTC. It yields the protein CASSIGTAGGGANVLTF.

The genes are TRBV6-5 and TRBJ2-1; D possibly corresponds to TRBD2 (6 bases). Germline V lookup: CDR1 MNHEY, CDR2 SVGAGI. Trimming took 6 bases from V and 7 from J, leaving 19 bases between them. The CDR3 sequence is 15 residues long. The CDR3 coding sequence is TGTGCCAGCAGCACAGCCGGGACTCGGGGGAATGAGCAGTTCTTC. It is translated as CASSTAGTRGNEQFF.

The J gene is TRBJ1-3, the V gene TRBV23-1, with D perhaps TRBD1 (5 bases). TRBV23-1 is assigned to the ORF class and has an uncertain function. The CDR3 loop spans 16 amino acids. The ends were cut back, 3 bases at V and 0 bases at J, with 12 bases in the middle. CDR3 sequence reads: CASSHDRASSGNTIYF. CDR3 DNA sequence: TGCGCCAGCAGTCACGACAGAGCATCCTCTGGAAACACCATATATTTT.

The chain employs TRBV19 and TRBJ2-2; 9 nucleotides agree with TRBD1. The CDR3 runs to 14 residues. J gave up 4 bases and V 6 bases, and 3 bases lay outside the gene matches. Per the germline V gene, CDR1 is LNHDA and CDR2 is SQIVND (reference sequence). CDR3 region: CASRGQGGTGELFF. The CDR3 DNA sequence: TGTGCCAGTAGGGGACAGGGAGGCACCGGGGAGCTGTTTTTT.

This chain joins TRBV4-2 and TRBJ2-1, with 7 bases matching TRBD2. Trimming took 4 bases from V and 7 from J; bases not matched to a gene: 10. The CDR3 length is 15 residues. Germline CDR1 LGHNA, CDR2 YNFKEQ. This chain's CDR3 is CASSPRTGGRNEQFF. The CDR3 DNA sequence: TGTGCCAGCAGCCCCCGAACGGGAGGTCGAAATGAGCAGTTCTTC.

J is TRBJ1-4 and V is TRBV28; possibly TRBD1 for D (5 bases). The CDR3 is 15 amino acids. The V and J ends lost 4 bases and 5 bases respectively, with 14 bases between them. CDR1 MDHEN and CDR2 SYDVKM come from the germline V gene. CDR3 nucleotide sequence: TGTGCCAGCAGTTCGGGAGGGACGGGCAATGAAAAACTGTTTTTT. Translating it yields CASSSGGTGNEKLFF.

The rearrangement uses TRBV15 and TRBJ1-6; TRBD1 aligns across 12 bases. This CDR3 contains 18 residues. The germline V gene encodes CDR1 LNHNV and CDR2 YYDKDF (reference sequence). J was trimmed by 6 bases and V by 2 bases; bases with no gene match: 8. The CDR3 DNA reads TGTGCCACCAGCAGATTAGGGACAGGGGGCGCGTTTAATTCACCCCTCCACTTT. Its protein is CATSRLGTGGAFNSPLHF.

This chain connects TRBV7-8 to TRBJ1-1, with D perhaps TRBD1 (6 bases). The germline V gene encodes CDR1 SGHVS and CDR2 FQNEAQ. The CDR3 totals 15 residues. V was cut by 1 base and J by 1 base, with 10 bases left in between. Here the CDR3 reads CASSLDQGGNTEAFF. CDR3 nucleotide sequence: TGTGCCAGCAGCTTAGATCAAGGGGGGAACACTGAAGCTTTCTTT.